This T cell receptor (beta chain) derives from a study of cytomegalovirus exposure and HLA in healthy donors. As concerns this clone: What it binds is not known.

A multiplex PCR was run with 60 Vbeta primers and 13 Jbeta primers. TCRdb's copy holds only in-frame clones and misses some; the assay was immunoSEQ multiplex PCR. In total, the table holds about 140,000 clones. The germline gives CDR1 SGDLS, CDR2 YYNGEE. The CDR3 totals 14 residues. V lost 4 bases, J lost 7 bases, and 17 bases lay in between. Regarding the study as a whole: Because they were indistinguishable, some V segments, including TRBV6-2 and TRBV6-3, were excluded.

The sample consisted of PBMCs. The origin of this receptor is a male donor in good health and CMV-seronegative. The chain recombines TRBV9 with TRBJ1-1; maybe TRBD1 (5 bases). CDR3 bases: TGTGCCAGCAGCCCCGGGGGGGGGTACGTTGAAGCTTTCTTT. Translated, it gives CASSPGGGYVEAFF.